The TCR beta chain under discussion was sequenced for a study of blood T cell repertoires in COVID-19. Overall study: Spain, Italy and the United States supplied samples that represented acute and convalescent COVID-19. The analysed material was cDNA or gDNA that came from T cells, B-cell-depleted T cells, or PBMCs.

Germline assignment: CDR1 SGHTA and CDR2 FQGTGA. Trimming removed 5 bases from V and 7 bases from J; junction bases left unmatched: 5. CDR3 length: 14 amino acids. TCRdb keeps only in-frame clones here, not all; method: immunoSEQ multiplex PCR. This sample has almost 95,000 clones; around 72% occur once, and the top ten carry approximately 25%. The table lists this clone with a count of one. This TCR came from a woman between 55 and 75 years old in a cohort sampled during active or convalescent COVID-19. The sample taken for sequencing was peripheral blood. The chain employs TRBV7-3 and TRBJ1-6; 7 bases map to TRBD1. CDR3 protein: CASSQGVMNSPLHF. CDR3 in DNA: TGTGCCAGCAGCCAGGGGGTCATGAATTCACCCCTCCACTTT.